One and the same sample provided the 26 T cell receptor beta chains below, sequenced in a study of Graves' ophthalmopathy and Graves' hyperthyroidism. Amplification from RNA transcripts yielded the TCR beta CDR3 regions. The first-round RT-PCR employed HTBI primers together with the Qiagen OneStep RT-PCR kit. A multiplex PCR was then performed as the second round. TCRdb independently ran MiXCR on the multiplex PCR reads; one entry per CDR3 protein. Here the sample spans around 590,000 distinct CDR3 sequences, under 40% being singletons. The material sequenced was peripheral blood or thyroid tissue (not recorded which). The receptors shown here come from an adult man with Graves' hyperthyroidism.

The genes are TRBV15 and TRBJ2-4; D gene ambiguous. The CDR3 consists of 16 residues. Germline values: CDR1 LNHNV, CDR2 YYDKDF (reference sequence). Deletions cut 0 bases from V and 0 bases from J, with 9 bases between. CDR3 region: CATSREPTEAKNIQYF. The CDR3 bases are TGTGCCACCAGCAGAGAGCCCACGGAAGCCAAAAACATTCAGTACTTC.

This clonotype was counted ten times or more. This chain links TRBV9 with TRBJ1-6, with 10 bases that match TRBD1. Germline CDR1 reads SGDLS; CDR2 reads YYNGEE. The CDR3 runs to 14 residues. Germline trimming cut 3 bases from V and 8 bases from J; bases unmatched to any gene: 2. The CDR3 sequence is CASSAGQGDSPLHF. CDR3 DNA: TGTGCCAGCAGCGCAGGACAGGGGGATTCACCCCTCCACTTT. The variable domain in full, with the rest retrieved from reference TRBV9 and TRBJ1-6, is DSGVTQTPKHLITATGQRVTLRCSPRSGDLSVYWYQQSLDQGLQFLIQYYNGEERAKGNILERFSAQQFPDLHSELNLSSLELGDSALYFCASSAGQGDSPLHFGNGTRLTVT.

At least ten counts were recorded for this clonotype. The chain links TRBV7-2 to TRBJ2-5; 9 bases line up with TRBD2. V was clipped by 6 bases and J by 7 bases; unmatched bases: 12. This CDR3 has 15 amino acids. Germline CDR1 and CDR2: SGHTA and FQGNSA. CDR3 sequence reads: CASRLMSSGIGTQYF. CDR3 in DNA: TGTGCCAGCAGGTTAATGTCTAGCGGGATCGGGACCCAGTACTTC. The full variable domain, rest sourced from reference TRBV7-2 and TRBJ2-5, is GAGVSQSPSNKVTEKGKDVELRCDPISGHTALYWYRQSLGQGLEFLIYFQGNSAPDKSGLPSDRFSAERTGGSVSTLTIQRTQQEDSAVYLCASRLMSSGIGTQYFGPGTRLLVL.

The chain has TRBV15 and TRBJ2-5, with 9 bases that match TRBD1. With 3 bases clipped from V and 4 bases from J, the junction kept 12 bases outside the gene matches. CDR1 is LNHNV, CDR2 YYDKDF, per germline (reference sequence). This CDR3 has 17 residues. This CDR3 reads CATSSSSRGQGRETQYF. CDR3 coding DNA: TGTGCCACCAGCAGTTCTTCCAGGGGACAGGGCCGAGAGACCCAGTACTTC.

In this sample, this clonotype turned up many times. V usage is TRBV7-2 and J usage is TRBJ1-1; 8 positions match TRBD1. CDR1 and CDR2 from the germline V gene are SGHTA and FQGNSA. With V trimmed by 1 base and J by 3 bases, 19 bases remained unmatched. There are 20 residues in the CDR3. In DNA, the CDR3 is TGTGCCAGCAGCTTAGGCCTCATACCTCGGACAGGGAGGCTGGACACTGAAGCTTTCTTT. Translating gives CASSLGLIPRTGRLDTEAFF.

The table lists this clonotype with many counts. The chain couples TRBV13 to TRBJ2-5, with 10 bases identical to TRBD2. With V trimmed by 5 bases and J by 6 bases, 12 bases remained unmatched. CDR1 is PRHDT and CDR2 is FYEKMQ in the germline V gene (reference sequence). This CDR3 has 16 amino acids. The CDR3 DNA reads TGTGCCAGCAGCCTAAGGCTAGCGGGGGAGCTGAAGACCCAGTACTTC. It yields the protein CASSLRLAGELKTQYF.

This clonotype was detected many times. This chain uses TRBV5-8 with TRBJ1-5; the match to TRBD1 covers 9 bases. The CDR3 totals 14 residues. Trimming at V came to 4 bases and at J to 9 bases, leaving 8 bases not matched to a gene. The germline V gene has CDR1 SGHTS and CDR2 YDEGEE. The CDR3 DNA reads TGTGCCAGCAGCCCGGGGACAGGGTCATGGCCCCAGCATTTT. It specifies CASSPGTGSWPQHF.

V usage is TRBV7-8 and J usage is TRBJ2-7, with 12 bases that match TRBD2. This CDR3 is 15 amino acids long. The germline V gene encodes CDR1 SGHVS and CDR2 FQNEAQ. With 5 bases clipped from V and 7 bases from J, the junction kept 9 bases outside the gene matches. CDR3: CASSTRLAGDNEQYF. Here the CDR3 DNA reads TGTGCCAGCAGCACCAGACTAGCGGGGGACAATGAGCAGTACTTC.

The sample holds many counts of this clonotype. J is TRBJ1-1 and V is TRBV12-3 or TRBV12-4; the match to TRBD1 covers 10 bases. The junction had 5 bases not matched to a gene; V was cut back by 4 bases and J by 3 bases. The length of the CDR3 is 15 residues. The CDR3, as DNA: TGTGCCAGCAGTTCGGGACAGGGGCCGTACACTGAAGCTTTCTTT. Protein sequence: CASSSGQGPYTEAFF.

This clonotype was counted at least ten times. V usage is TRBV7-9 and J usage is TRBJ2-2, with D perhaps matching TRBD2 (6 bases). Germline V lookup: CDR1 SEHNR, CDR2 FQNEAQ (reference sequence). Trimming left V 5 bases short and J 4 bases short, with 14 bases between. The CDR3 spans 15 residues. The CDR3 protein is CASSTPGLGTGELFF. For the CDR3, the DNA is TGTGCCAGCAGCACACCGGGACTGGGCACCGGGGAGCTGTTTTTT.

This clonotype occurred once. In this CDR3 the conserved last residue, phenylalanine or tryptophan, is missing, so a read error is likely. Because the CDR3's place on the DNA is in doubt, the DNA is left out and the CDR3 is given as listed by TCRdb. The rearrangement uses TRBV10-3 and TRBJ2-5. The CDR3 numbers 10 amino acids, ends counted. Germline CDR1 is ENHRY and CDR2 is SYGVKD. The CDR3 spells CAISEPHQPT.

The chain couples TRBV19 to TRBJ2-6; D is unclear. Germline CDR1 is LNHDA and CDR2 is SQIVND (reference sequence). The V gene lost 3 bases and the J gene lost 4 bases, with 1 base spanning the gap. This CDR3 contains 12 residues. Here the CDR3 DNA reads TGTGCCAGTAGTATGGGGGCCAACGTCCTGACTTTC. Amino acids: CASSMGANVLTF.

This clonotype was observed at least ten times. The rearrangement joins TRBV9 to TRBJ2-2, with 8 bases identical to TRBD2. J lost 6 bases, V lost 3 bases, and 10 bases had no gene match. Germline V gene data show CDR1 as SGDLS and CDR2 as YYNGEE. The CDR3 sequence is 16 residues long. The CDR3: CASSAEGLAIAGELFF. The DNA of the CDR3 is TGTGCCAGCAGCGCTGAAGGACTAGCTATAGCCGGGGAGCTGTTTTTT.

This clonotype has a single count. A much larger clone lies one base from this, so it may be a read error. The V and J genes are TRBV20-1 and TRBJ1-1; tentative D call: TRBD1 (6 bases). The CDR3 length is 15 residues. Germline V gene data show CDR1 as DFQATT and CDR2 as SNEGSKA (reference sequence). The germline V and J ends were trimmed by 1 base and 7 bases, with 19 bases remaining between them. Here the CDR3 reads CSARVYLRGHHEAFF. The CDR3 DNA follows: TGCAGTGCTAGAGTCTACCTGCGGGGGCACCATGAAGCTTTCTTT.

The gene calls are TRBV7-2 and TRBJ2-5, with 7 bases matching TRBD2. Germline V CDR1 and CDR2: SGHTA, FQGNSA. This CDR3 is built from 13 residues. J was trimmed by 5 bases and V by 10 bases; bases with no gene match: 10. The CDR3 DNA reads TGTGCCACCATGTGGGGAGGGCAGGAGACCCAGTACTTC. This translates into CATMWGGQETQYF.

The table lists this clonotype with many counts. The J gene is TRBJ1-1, the V gene TRBV19, with D possibly matching TRBD1 (6 bases). V was clipped by 6 bases and J by 7 bases, with 21 bases between them. The CDR3 runs 15 residues. Germline V lookup: CDR1 LNHDA, CDR2 SQIVND (reference sequence). The CDR3 bases are TGTGCCAGTAGACGTAAGGACAGAAGCAGTGATGAAGCTTTCTTT. Its protein product is CASRRKDRSSDEAFF.

This chain connects TRBV7-9 to TRBJ2-7; possibly TRBD1 or TRBD2 for D (6 bases each). Per the germline V gene, CDR1 is SEHNR and CDR2 is FQNEAQ (reference sequence). V dropped 6 bases and J dropped 5 bases, with 17 bases sitting between them. The CDR3 is made up of 14 amino acids. CDR3 coding DNA: TGTGCCAGCAGTTTAAGGAGGGGGTGGAACGAGCAGTACTTC. Its protein is CASSLRRGWNEQYF.

The V call is TRBV2, the J call TRBJ1-1, with D hard to call. This CDR3 has 15 residues. Germline CDR1 SNHLY, CDR2 FYNNEI. Deletions cut 2 bases from V and 1 base from J, with 11 bases between. The CDR3 DNA sequence: TGTGCCAGCAGTGAATTCGGATTTACGAACACTGAAGCTTTCTTT. As protein: CASSEFGFTNTEAFF.

For this clonotype: A read error may be the cause here, since a much bigger clone is one base away. J is TRBJ2-6 and V is TRBV7-2; D could derive from TRBD1 or TRBD2 (5 bases each). The V gene's germline CDR1 is SGHTA and CDR2 FQGNSA. The CDR3 runs 16 residues. CDR3 bases: TGTGCCGGCAGCTTTCGGGACGGCTCTGGGGCCAACGTCCTGACTTTC. Translated, it gives CAGSFRDGSGANVLTF.

V and J are TRBV7-9 and TRBJ2-7, with D tentatively TRBD2 (5 bases). Germline V gene data show CDR1 as SEHNR and CDR2 as FQNEAQ (reference sequence). CDR3 length: 14 amino acids. Trimming stripped 1 base from V and 7 bases from J, with 14 bases between. The CDR3 DNA is TGTGCCAGCAGCTTAGACCCTAGCCCCCATGAGCAGTACTTC. Encoded protein: CASSLDPSPHEQYF.

This clonotype was recorded at least ten times. The chain recombines TRBV29-1 with TRBJ2-7; no firm D call. Germline CDR1 and CDR2: SQVTM and ANQGSEA. CDR3 size: 12 residues. V lost 3 bases and J lost 5, with 11 bases in between. The CDR3 loop is CSVDSDRNEQYF. As DNA, the CDR3 is TGCAGCGTTGATTCAGATCGAAACGAGCAGTACTTC.

J is TRBJ1-4 and V is TRBV19, with TRBD1 as a possible D gene (5 bases). CDR3 length: 14 residues. CDR1 is LNHDA, CDR2 SQIVND, per germline (reference sequence). V dropped 5 bases and J dropped 5 bases, with 12 bases sitting between them. The CDR3 region has the DNA TGTGCCAGTAGTTCGACAGCTTCAAATGAAAAACTGTTTTTT. Protein: CASSSTASNEKLFF.

J is TRBJ1-5 and V is TRBV28; a weak D match, TRBD1 (6 bases). Germline lookup yields CDR1 MDHEN and CDR2 SYDVKM. The CDR3 sequence is 14 residues long. V was clipped by 6 bases and J by 3 bases, with 12 bases between them. The CDR3 loop is CASRPGQPNQPQHF. The CDR3 DNA reads as TGTGCCAGCAGGCCAGGACAGCCCAATCAGCCCCAGCATTTT.

There are a few counts of this clonotype. The rearrangement joins TRBV2 to TRBJ2-7; 10 bases align to TRBD2. The CDR3 length is 13 residues. V dropped 10 bases and J dropped 1; count of bases not matched to a gene: 4. The germline CDR1 and CDR2 sequences are SNHLY and FYNNEI. The CDR3 nucleotides read TGTGCCACGGTAGCGGGAGGTTCCTACGAGCAGTACTTC. This translates into CATVAGGSYEQYF.

V and J are TRBV7-9 and TRBJ2-5, with TRBD2 matching 9 bases. V was clipped by 4 bases and J by 5 bases; unmatched bases: 11. The CDR3 is 16 amino acids. Per germline, CDR1 SEHNR and CDR2 FQNEAQ (reference sequence). CDR3 in amino acids: CASSSRTSDLLETQYF. As DNA, the CDR3 is TGTGCCAGCAGCTCGAGGACTAGCGACCTTTTGGAGACCCAGTACTTC.

This clonotype showed up many times. CDR3 in amino acids: CASRDRGGTEAFF. For the CDR3, the DNA is TGTGCCAGCAGGGACAGGGGAGGAACTGAAGCTTTCTTT. The gene calls are TRBV7-9 and TRBJ1-1; 9 bases agree with TRBD1. The V segment lost 6 bases and the J segment 5 bases; nucleotides outside the gene matches: 4. Germline V lookup: CDR1 SEHNR, CDR2 FQNEAQ (reference sequence). The length of the CDR3 is 13 residues.